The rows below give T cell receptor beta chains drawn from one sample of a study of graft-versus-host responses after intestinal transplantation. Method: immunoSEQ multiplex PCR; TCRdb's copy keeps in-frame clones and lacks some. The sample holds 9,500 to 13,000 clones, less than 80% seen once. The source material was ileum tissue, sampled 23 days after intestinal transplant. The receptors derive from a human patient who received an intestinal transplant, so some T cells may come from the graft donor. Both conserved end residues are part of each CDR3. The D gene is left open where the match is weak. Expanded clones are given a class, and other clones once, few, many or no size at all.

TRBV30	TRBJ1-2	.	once	CAWSVGAYGYTF	TGTGCCTGGAGTGTCGGGGCCTATGGCTACACCTTC
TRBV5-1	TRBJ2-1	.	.	CASSWGSPYNEQFF	TGCGCCAGCAGTTGGGGGAGCCCCTACAATGAGCAGTTCTTC
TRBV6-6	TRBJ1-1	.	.	CASSYSTGQNTEAFF	TGTGCCAGCAGTTACTCGACCGGGCAGAACACTGAAGCTTTCTTT
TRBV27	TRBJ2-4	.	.	CASSPGTPLAKNIQYF	TGTGCCAGCAGTCCCGGGACACCACTAGCCAAAAACATTCAGTACTTC
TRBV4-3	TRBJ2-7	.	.	CASSQDRQAYEQYF	TGCGCCAGCAGCCAAGATCGGCAAGCCTACGAGCAGTACTTC
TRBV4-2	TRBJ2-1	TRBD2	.	CASRNSGGAGEQFF	TGTGCCAGCAGGAATAGCGGGGGGGCAGGGGAGCAGTTCTTC
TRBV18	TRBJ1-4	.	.	CASSPSLGATTEKLFF	TGTGCCAGCTCACCGTCTCTGGGGGCCACTACTGAAAAACTGTTTTTT
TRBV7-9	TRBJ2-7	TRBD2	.	CASSPQTSVIYEQYF	TGTGCCAGCAGCCCCCAGACTAGCGTAATCTACGAGCAGTACTTC
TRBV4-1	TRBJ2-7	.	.	CASSPISGPDEQYF	TGCGCCAGCAGCCCGATATCGGGTCCGGACGAGCAGTACTTC
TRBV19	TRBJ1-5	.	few	CASSIGAGRQPQHF	TGTGCCAGTAGTATAGGGGCAGGCAGGCAGCCCCAGCATTTT
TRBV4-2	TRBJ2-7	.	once	CASSQELDLEQYF	TGTGCCAGCAGCCAAGAACTAGACCTCGAGCAGTACTTC
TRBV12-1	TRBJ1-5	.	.	CASSVGQGRQPQHF	TGTGCCAGCAGCGTTGGACAGGGACGCCAGCCCCAGCATTTT
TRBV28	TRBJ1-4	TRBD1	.	CASTTSQLTGPKLFF	TGTGCCAGCACCACCTCTCAGCTGACAGGGCCCAAACTGTTTTTT
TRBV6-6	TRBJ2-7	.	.	CASSYGEEQYF	TGTGCCAGCAGTTACGGGGAGGAGCAGTACTTC
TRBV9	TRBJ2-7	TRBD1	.	CASSVGQGAFPPYEQYF	TGTGCCAGCAGCGTGGGGCAGGGGGCATTCCCCCCCTACGAGCAGTACTTC
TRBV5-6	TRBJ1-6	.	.	CASSLLAGPPLHF	TGTGCCAGCAGCCTACTCGCGGGGCCACCCCTCCACTTT
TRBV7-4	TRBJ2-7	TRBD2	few	CASSLTSGSYEQYF	TGTGCCAGCAGCTTAACTAGCGGGAGCTACGAGCAGTACTTC
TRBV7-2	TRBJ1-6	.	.	CASSLVPSPLHF	TGTGCCAGCAGCTTAGTTCCTTCACCCCTCCACTTT
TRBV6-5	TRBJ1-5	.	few	CASRTTGIWQPQHF	TGTGCCAGCAGAACTACAGGGATTTGGCAGCCCCAGCATTTT
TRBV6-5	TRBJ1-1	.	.	CASRRVLGGTEAFF	TGTGCCAGCAGGAGGGTCCTAGGGGGCACTGAAGCTTTCTTT
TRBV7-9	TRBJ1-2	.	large	CASSLDVAGPRYGYTF	TGTGCCAGCAGCTTAGATGTGGCAGGCCCCCGCTATGGCTACACCTTC
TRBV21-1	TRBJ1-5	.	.	CASSSSGTGVDQPQHF	TGTGCCAGCAGCAGCTCCGGGACAGGGGTGGATCAGCCCCAGCATTTT
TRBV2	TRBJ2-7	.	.	CASSEQGYEQYF	TGTGCCAGCAGTGAGCAGGGGTACGAGCAGTACTTC
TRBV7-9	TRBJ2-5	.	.	CASSFTGTETQYF	TGTGCCAGCAGCTTTACAGGGACGGAGACCCAGTACTTC
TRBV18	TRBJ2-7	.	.	CASSPSGPVEQYF	TGTGCCAGCTCACCTTCCGGGCCAGTCGAGCAGTACTTC
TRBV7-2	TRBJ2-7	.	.	CASSLTYDRTTYEQYF	TGTGCCAGCAGCTTGACCTACGACAGGACGACCTACGAGCAGTACTTC
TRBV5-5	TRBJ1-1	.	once	CASSPSSGRVATEAFF	TGTGCCAGCAGCCCAAGCTCAGGGCGGGTGGCCACTGAAGCTTTCTTT
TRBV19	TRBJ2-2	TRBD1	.	CATTTSRGRQGVAGELFF	TGTGCCACCACCACATCCAGGGGGAGACAGGGGGTCGCCGGGGAGCTGTTTTTT
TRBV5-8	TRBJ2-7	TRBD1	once	CASSLGQGASYEQYF	TGTGCCAGCAGCTTGGGACAGGGGGCAAGCTACGAGCAGTACTTC
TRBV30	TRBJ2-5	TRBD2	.	CAWSPGTSQETQYF	TGTGCCTGGAGTCCAGGGACTAGCCAAGAGACCCAGTACTTC
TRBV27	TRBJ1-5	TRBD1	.	CASSLTGGNQPQHF	TGTGCCAGCAGTTTAACAGGGGGCAATCAGCCCCAGCATTTT
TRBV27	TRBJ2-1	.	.	CASSLYGMSYNEQFF	TGTGCCAGCAGTTTATACGGGATGTCCTACAATGAGCAGTTCTTC
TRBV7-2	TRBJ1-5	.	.	CASSLGVAVPDNQPQHF	TGTGCCAGCAGCTTAGGGGTCGCGGTTCCCGACAATCAGCCCCAGCATTTT
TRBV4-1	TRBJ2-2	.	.	CASSQDNRPAGELFF	TGCGCCAGCAGCCAAGATAACAGGCCGGCCGGGGAGCTGTTTTTT
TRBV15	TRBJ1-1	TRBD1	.	CATSSGGQGTEAFF	TGTGCCACCAGCAGCGGAGGACAGGGCACTGAAGCTTTCTTT
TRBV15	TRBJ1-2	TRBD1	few	CATSRSRRDSLWGYTF	TGTGCCACCAGCAGATCACGTCGGGACAGTCTTTGGGGCTACACCTTC
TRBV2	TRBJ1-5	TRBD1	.	CASSLGTGRNQPQHF	TGTGCCAGCAGCCTCGGGACAGGGAGGAATCAGCCCCAGCATTTT
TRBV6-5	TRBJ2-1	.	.	CASTPDYLSYNEQFF	TGTGCCAGCACCCCGGACTACCTGTCCTACAATGAGCAGTTCTTC
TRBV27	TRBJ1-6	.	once	CASTSLGDRVGSPLHF	TGTGCCAGCACTTCCCTGGGGGATCGAGTAGGTTCACCCCTCCACTTT
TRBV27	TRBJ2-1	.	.	CASSQGLVNEQFF	TGTGCCAGCAGTCAAGGACTCGTCAATGAGCAGTTCTTC
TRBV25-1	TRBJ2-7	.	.	CASSGGGIYEQYF	TGTGCCAGCAGTGGAGGAGGGATCTACGAGCAGTACTTC
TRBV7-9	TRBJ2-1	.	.	CASSLGGLAHGQFF	TGTGCCAGCAGCTTAGGAGGACTGGCTCACGGGCAGTTCTTC
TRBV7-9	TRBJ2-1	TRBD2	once	CASSPWTSGTLNEQFF	TGTGCCAGCAGCCCATGGACTAGCGGGACCCTCAATGAGCAGTTCTTC
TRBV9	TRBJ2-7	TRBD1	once	CASSVGQGGFDEQYF	TGTGCCAGCAGCGTTGGACAGGGAGGCTTCGACGAGCAGTACTTC
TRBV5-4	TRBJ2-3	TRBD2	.	CASSLASGSTDMQYF	TGTGCCAGCAGCTTGGCTAGCGGGAGCACAGATATGCAGTATTTT
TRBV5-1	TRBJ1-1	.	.	CASSLANTEAFF	TGCGCCAGCAGCTTGGCGAACACTGAAGCTTTCTTT
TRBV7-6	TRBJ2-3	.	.	CASSSRREVDTQYF	TGTGCCAGCAGCTCCCGCAGGGAAGTAGATACGCAGTATTTT
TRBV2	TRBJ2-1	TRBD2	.	CASSEIAGTIHEQFF	TGTGCCAGCAGTGAGATTGCGGGGACTATCCATGAGCAGTTCTTC
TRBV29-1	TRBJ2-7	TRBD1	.	CSVEDASQGEYEQYF	TGCAGCGTTGAAGATGCCAGTCAGGGGGAGTACGAGCAGTACTTC
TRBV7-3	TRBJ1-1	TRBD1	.	CASSLPPTGTGGTEAFF	TGTGCCAGCAGCTTACCACCTACCGGGACAGGGGGTACTGAAGCTTTCTTT
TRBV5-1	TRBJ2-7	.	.	CASSKTGYEQYF	TGCGCCAGCAGTAAAACTGGGTACGAGCAGTACTTC